What follows are 16 T cell receptor beta chains derived from one specimen sequenced in a study of T cells in Graves' hyperthyroidism and ophthalmopathy. Researchers took RNA transcripts and amplified the TCR beta CDR3 regions from them. The TCR CDR3 first-round RT-PCR relied on the HTBI primer set. TCRdb re-derived calls from the multiplex PCR reads in MiXCR, one entry per CDR3 protein. The sample includes hundreds of thousands of distinct CDR3 sequences, 15% to 18% seen only once; the top ten take less than 15%. Source material: blood. The receptor set was obtained from a woman aged 18-35 years with Graves' hyperthyroidism.

Regarding this clonotype: A clone one base away is much larger, so this may be a read error. This chain connects TRBV28 to TRBJ2-1, with D possibly being TRBD2 (5 bases). Germline V gene data show CDR1 as MDHEN and CDR2 as SYDVKM. The CDR3 has 17 residues. The CDR3 bases are TGTGCCGGCAGTTTAGGCAGCCCACCGAAACCGGAGGATGAGCAGTTCTTC. This gives the protein CAGSLGSPPKPEDEQFF.

The rearrangement links TRBV15 to TRBJ1-2; a possible D gene is TRBD1 (5 bases). V was clipped by 0 bases and J by 7 bases, with 12 bases between them. This CDR3 is built from 14 residues. The germline V gene encodes CDR1 LNHNV and CDR2 YYDKDF (reference sequence). This CDR3 is CATSREAGRGGYTF. Written as DNA, the CDR3 is TGTGCCACCAGCAGAGAGGCGGGGCGGGGTGGCTACACCTTC.

This clonotype was counted at least ten times. This chain links TRBV12-3 or TRBV12-4 with TRBJ2-7; D is ambiguous. This CDR3 region has 12 residues. Trimming shortened V by 2 bases and J by 6 bases, and 8 bases separated the two germline ends. The CDR3 nucleotides are TGTGCCAGCAGTTTAATACTTTCCGAGCAGTACTTC. It codes for CASSLILSEQYF.

As to this clonotype: This may be a read error: a much more frequent sequence differs by one nucleotide. The J gene is TRBJ2-7, the V gene TRBV6-5; D might be TRBD1 or TRBD2, each matching 5 bases. CDR3 length equals 15 residues. CDR1 is MNHEY, CDR2 SVGAGI, per germline. CDR3 residues: CASSYSGTVGLERYF. The DNA of the CDR3 is TGTGCCAGCAGTTACTCCGGGACCGTGGGTCTTGAGCGGTACTTC.

In its sample, this clonotype was seen many times. The rearrangement joins TRBV15 to TRBJ1-1; 7 nucleotides align to TRBD1. The CDR3 is made up of 15 amino acids. V lost 2 bases and J lost 4; bases outside the gene matches: 7. Germline values: CDR1 LNHNV, CDR2 YYDKDF (reference sequence). CDR3 in amino acids: CATSRLDRQSTEAFF. The CDR3 DNA is TGTGCCACCAGCAGACTGGACAGGCAGAGCACTGAAGCTTTCTTT.

The chain uses TRBV7-2 and TRBJ1-5; 8 bases agree with TRBD1. The CDR3 runs to 14 residues. Germline values: CDR1 SGHTA, CDR2 FQGNSA. The J segment lost 13 bases and the V segment lost 1 base, leaving 9 bases of the junction unmatched. The chain's CDR3 is CASSLVGQGAIQHF. The DNA for the CDR3 is TGTGCCAGCAGCTTAGTGGGGCAGGGGGCAATTCAGCATTTT.

With respect to this clonotype: At one of its ends the junction is not consistent with the germline gene, which may arise from a read error. The V and J genes are TRBV15 and TRBJ1-5; D ambiguous. Germline V lookup: CDR1 LNHNV, CDR2 YYDKDF (reference sequence). CDR3 length equals 15 residues. In DNA form, the CDR3 reads TGTGCCACCAGCAGAGATCGGTACGGGGATGAGCCCCGGCATTTT. Translating it yields CATSRDRYGDEPRHF.

This clonotype was observed at least ten times. The rearrangement joins TRBV5-8 to TRBJ2-2, with TRBD2 identical over 12 bases. The CDR3 totals 18 residues. V was pared by 4 bases and J by 2 bases, with 9 bases of the junction left unmatched. Germline assignment: CDR1 SGHTS and CDR2 YDEGEE. The CDR3 DNA reads as TGTGCCAGCAGCCAAACCGGGACTAGCGGGTTTAACACCGGGGAGCTGTTTTTT. Encoded protein: CASSQTGTSGFNTGELFF.

In its sample, this clonotype was seen many times. The chain is built from TRBV28 and TRBJ1-5; TRBD1 is a possible D gene (5 bases). V dropped 5 bases and J dropped 6 bases, with 11 bases sitting between them. The germline CDR1 and CDR2 sequences are MDHEN and SYDVKM. The CDR3 has 13 residues. CDR3 coding DNA: TGTGCCAGCAGTGGGCAGGGACTTCAGCCCCAGCATTTT. The encoded protein is CASSGQGLQPQHF. Full variable domain (missing parts from reference TRBV28 and TRBJ1-5): DVKVTQSSRYLVKRTGEKVFLECVQDMDHENMFWYRQDPGLGLRLIYFSYDVKMKEKGDIPEGYSVSREKKERFSLILESASTNQTSMYLCASSGQGLQPQHFGDGTRLSIL.

In this sample, this clonotype turned up many times. The gene calls are TRBV15 and TRBJ1-2; 7 nucleotides line up with TRBD1. The germline V gene encodes CDR1 LNHNV and CDR2 YYDKDF (reference sequence). There are 16 residues in the CDR3. The V segment lost 0 bases and the J segment 6 bases; nucleotides outside the gene matches: 10. The CDR3 DNA is TGTGCCACCAGCAGAGACTATACAGGGGTTGGGGATGGCTACACCTTC. This sequence encodes CATSRDYTGVGDGYTF.

Notes on this clonotype: A read error is possible here, since a much larger clone lies one base away. The V gene is TRBV2, the J gene TRBJ1-4; D remains unclear. Germline V CDR1 and CDR2: SNHLY, FYNNEI. This CDR3 region has 13 residues. Between the trimmed V and J ends, which lost 3 bases and 7 bases, there was a span of 9 bases. CDR3 sequence reads: CASSDRSVEKLFF. DNA for the CDR3: TGTGCCAGCAGTGATAGATCAGTTGAAAAACTGTTTTTT.

This clonotype was seen repeatedly, ten times or more. The V gene is TRBV6-5, the J gene TRBJ2-2; unclear D gene. Germline loops: CDR1 MNHEY, CDR2 SVGAGI. Trimming took off 0 bases at V and 3 bases at J, with 14 bases between the two ends. The CDR3 length is 17 residues. CDR3 coding DNA: TGTGCCAGCAGTTACTCCCGAGCTTGGGGATACACCGGGGAGCTGTTTTTT. Its translation is CASSYSRAWGYTGELFF.

This clonotype occurred many times. The chain is built from TRBV5-8 and TRBJ1-1, with 11 bases matching TRBD1. The V gene end was trimmed by 3 bases and the J gene end by 4 bases; junction bases not matched to a gene: 2. This CDR3 contains 14 residues. Germline CDR1 and CDR2: SGHTS and YDEGEE. CDR3 region: CASSWGQGVTEAFF. The CDR3 region has the DNA TGTGCCAGCAGCTGGGGACAGGGGGTCACTGAAGCTTTCTTT.

This rearrangement joins TRBV24-1 to TRBJ1-2; 8 bases are a match to TRBD1. CDR1 KGHDR and CDR2 SFDVKD come from the germline V gene. The CDR3 consists of 14 residues. J lost 5 bases, V lost 4 bases, and 5 bases had no gene match. The CDR3 nucleotides read TGTGCCACCAGTGACCTGGACAGGGTGTATGGCTACACCTTC. Amino acids: CATSDLDRVYGYTF.

The V and J genes are TRBV5-1 and TRBJ2-7; 7 bases are a match to TRBD1. Germline lookup yields CDR1 SGHRS and CDR2 YFSETQ. CDR3 length: 16 amino acids. The V gene end was trimmed by 3 bases and the J gene end by 3 bases; junction bases not matched to a gene: 12. The CDR3 region is CASSSLRDRAYYEQYF. In nucleotides, the CDR3 is TGCGCCAGCAGCTCCCTCCGGGACAGAGCCTACTACGAGCAGTACTTC.

This clonotype was counted ten times or more. This chain connects TRBV5-8 to TRBJ1-1; D call uncertain. The CDR3 is 13 amino acids. V lost 1 base, J lost 5 bases, and 9 bases lay in between. CDR1 is SGHTS, CDR2 YDEGEE, per germline. The CDR3 DNA is TGTGCCAGCAGCTTGATGGGGAATACTGAAGCTTTCTTT. Protein product: CASSLMGNTEAFF.